The 17 T cell receptor beta chains given below trace back to one sample, sequenced in a study of OX40 agonist ivuxolimab in advanced cancers. TCRdb's copy holds only in-frame clones and misses some; the assay was immunoSEQ multiplex PCR. The table lists about 140,000 clones, 85% to 95% of them singletons. The starting material was CD4+ or CD8+ T cells sorted from blood, obtained in a trial of the OX40 agonist ivuxolimab. The receptors were sampled from an adult with an advanced solid tumor such as melanoma, head and neck, liver or kidney cancer.

V gene TRBV5-1 combines with J gene TRBJ2-2; tentative D call: TRBD2 (5 bases). The CDR3 has 17 residues. Germline lookup yields CDR1 SGHRS and CDR2 YFSETQ. Deletions cut 1 base from V and 1 base from J, with 14 bases between. The CDR3, as DNA: TGCGCCAGCAGCTTGAGTGTTGGACTCGTGAACACCGGGGAGCTGTTTTTT. This translates into CASSLSVGLVNTGELFF.

This rearrangement joins TRBV9 to TRBJ2-3; D may match TRBD1 or TRBD2 (5 bases each). The CDR3 extends over 12 amino acids. Germline V gene data show CDR1 as SGDLS and CDR2 as YYNGEE. V was shortened by 2 bases and J by 8 bases, with 9 bases between the two germline ends. CDR3 sequence (DNA): TGTGCCAGCAGCGTCGACAGCGGTACGCAGTATTTT. Protein sequence: CASSVDSGTQYF.

The chain uses TRBV19 and TRBJ1-1; D unresolved. This CDR3 comprises 13 residues. Between the trimmed V and J ends, which lost 4 bases and 5 bases, there was a span of 11 bases. Germline assignment: CDR1 LNHDA and CDR2 SQIVND (reference sequence). The chain's CDR3 is CASSTNRRTEAFF. The CDR3 DNA reads TGTGCCAGTAGTACAAACCGGAGGACTGAAGCTTTCTTT.

The chain uses TRBV5-1 and TRBJ1-1; D unresolved. Germline CDR1 is SGHRS and CDR2 is YFSETQ. The CDR3 length is 13 residues. V lost 2 bases and J 3 bases, leaving 8 bases between the germline ends. Here the CDR3 DNA reads TGCGCCAGCAGCTTCTACCCGTACACTGAAGCTTTCTTT. This translates into CASSFYPYTEAFF.

The chain joins TRBV4-3 to TRBJ1-2, with D maybe TRBD1 (5 bases). Trimming removed 4 bases from V and 3 bases from J, with 12 bases in between. CDR3 length: 14 residues. Per the germline V gene, CDR1 is LGHNA and CDR2 is YSLEER. The CDR3 region has the DNA TGCGCCAGCAGCCGGAGGGGAATGGACTATGGCTACACCTTC. Translation: CASSRRGMDYGYTF.

J is TRBJ2-3 and V is TRBV28; 10 bases agree with TRBD1. Germline-derived CDR1 and CDR2 are MDHEN and SYDVKM. V dropped 4 bases and J dropped 4; count of bases not matched to a gene: 8. The CDR3 is made up of 16 amino acids. The CDR3 DNA reads as TGTGCCAGCAGTTCACCGGGACAGGGGATCTCAGATACGCAGTATTTT. It encodes CASSSPGQGISDTQYF.

The chain couples TRBV5-6 to TRBJ1-4; a weak D match, TRBD1 (6 bases). This CDR3 has 14 residues. Per germline, CDR1 SGHDT and CDR2 YYEEEE. The germline V and J ends were trimmed by 2 bases and 10 bases, with 15 bases remaining between them. The CDR3 DNA sequence: TGTGCCAGCAGCTTACAGGGTGGGGCCGGAAAACTGTTTTTT. Translation: CASSLQGGAGKLFF. The full variable domain, in which reference TRBV5-6 and TRBJ1-4 provide the parts outside the CDR3, is DAGVTQSPTHLIKTRGQQVTLRCSPKSGHDTVSWYQQALGQGPQFIFQYYEEEERQRGNFPDRFSGHQFPNYSSELNVNALLLGDSALYLCASSLQGGAGKLFFGSGTQLSVL.

The V gene is TRBV5-8, the J gene TRBJ1-1; D remains ambiguous. The CDR3 is made up of 14 amino acids. Germline CDR1 and CDR2: SGHTS and YDEGEE. The V end lost 1 base, the J end lost 7 bases, and 14 bases lay between the germline ends. The CDR3 DNA reads TGTGCCAGCAGCTTGTTGAAGGGTGATAATGAAGCTTTCTTT. Amino acids: CASSLLKGDNEAFF.

The V gene is TRBV7-2, the J gene TRBJ2-5, with TRBD1 matching over 7 bases. The J call could be wrong; TRBJ2-7 is a better fit for the DNA end. This CDR3 region has 15 residues. Germline CDR1 reads SGHTA; CDR2 reads FQGNSA. The DNA for the CDR3 is TGTGCCAGCAGTCAAACCCCGGGACAGTCCTACGAGCAGTACTTC. It translates to CASSQTPGQSYEQYF.

This chain joins TRBV30 and TRBJ2-4; TRBD1 might be the D (5 bases). This CDR3 spans 14 amino acids. The V and J ends lost 5 bases and 4 bases respectively, with 15 bases between them. Germline lookup yields CDR1 GTSNPN and CDR2 SVGIG (reference sequence). CDR3 in amino acids: CAWGLSGSKNIQYF. DNA of the CDR3: TGTGCCTGGGGGTTGTCAGGGTCGAAAAACATTCAGTACTTC. The whole variable domain, remainder taken from reference TRBV30 and TRBJ2-4, is SQTIHQWPATLVQPVGSPLSLECTVEGTSNPNLYWYRQAAGRGLQLLFYSVGIGQISSEVPQNLSASRPQDRQFILSSKKLLLSDSGFYLCAWGLSGSKNIQYFGAGTRLSVL.

The rearrangement uses TRBV7-2 and TRBJ2-5; 7 bases fit TRBD1. The J segment lost 5 bases and the V segment lost 5 bases, leaving 11 bases of the junction unmatched. The CDR3 is 15 residues long. Germline V CDR1 and CDR2: SGHTA, FQGNSA. For the CDR3, the DNA is TGTGCCAGCAGCCAACAATCTAGGGGGCCCGAGACCCAGTACTTC. Amino acid sequence: CASSQQSRGPETQYF. Based on the CDR3 plus reference TRBV7-2 and TRBJ2-5, the full variable domain is GAGVSQSPSNKVTEKGKDVELRCDPISGHTALYWYRQSLGQGLEFLIYFQGNSAPDKSGLPSDRFSAERTGGSVSTLTIQRTQQEDSAVYLCASSQQSRGPETQYFGPGTRLLVL.

This clone was counted only a few times. The V gene is TRBV7-2, the J gene TRBJ1-2, with 10 bases aligning to TRBD1. V shed 1 base and J 4 bases; nucleotides not matched to a gene: 3. This CDR3 contains 15 residues. Germline assignment: CDR1 SGHTA and CDR2 FQGNSA. The CDR3 spells CASSLGGQGSYGYTF. The DNA of the CDR3 is TGTGCCAGCAGCTTAGGGGGACAGGGGAGCTATGGCTACACCTTC.

The CDR3 is CATGRSGAPGNEQFF. In nucleotides, the CDR3 is TGTGCCACCGGCCGGAGTGGGGCACCGGGCAATGAGCAGTTCTTC. The chain joins TRBV28 to TRBJ2-1, with D maybe TRBD1 (5 bases). Between the trimmed V and J ends, which lost 10 bases and 6 bases, there was a span of 22 bases. Looked up from germline, CDR1 is MDHEN and CDR2 is SYDVKM. This CDR3 is 15 amino acids long.

CDR3: CASRLDMNTEAFF. The CDR3 DNA sequence: TGCGCCAGCAGGCTCGACATGAACACTGAAGCTTTCTTT. This chain links TRBV5-1 with TRBJ1-1; no firm D call. Per the germline V gene, CDR1 is SGHRS and CDR2 is YFSETQ. Deletions cut 5 bases from V and 0 bases from J, with 8 bases between. The CDR3 contains 13 residues.

This chain joins TRBV7-6 and TRBJ2-2; D is undetermined. Per germline, CDR1 SGHVS and CDR2 FNYEAQ. The V end lost 2 bases, the J end lost 10 bases, and 11 bases lay between the germline ends. The CDR3 loop spans 13 amino acids. Written as DNA, the CDR3 is TGTGCCAGCAGCTTACCAACACGGGCGGAGCTGTTTTTT. Protein product: CASSLPTRAELFF.

This clone has just a few counts. The rearrangement uses TRBV5-1 and TRBJ1-1; D might be TRBD1 (5 bases). The CDR3 spans 12 residues. Germline loops: CDR1 SGHRS, CDR2 YFSETQ. V was shortened by 2 bases and J by 11 bases, with 13 bases between the two germline ends. The CDR3 loop reads CASSFGGEGAFF. The CDR3 coding sequence is TGCGCCAGCAGCTTCGGAGGGGAAGGGGCTTTCTTT. The complete variable domain, with remaining parts taken from reference TRBV5-1 and TRBJ1-1, reads KAGVTQTPRYLIKTRGQQVTLSCSPISGHRSVSWYQQTPGQGLQFLFEYFSETQRNKGNFPGRFSGRQFSNSRSEMNVSTLELGDSALYLCASSFGGEGAFFGQGTRLTVV.

The rearrangement uses TRBV2 and TRBJ2-7; 14 bases match TRBD2. The ends lost 6 bases at V and 4 bases at J; junction bases unmatched: 2. CDR1 SNHLY and CDR2 FYNNEI come from the germline V gene. The CDR3 has 14 residues. The CDR3 loop is CASRGLAGEYEQYF. The CDR3 DNA sequence: TGTGCCAGCAGGGGACTAGCGGGAGAGTACGAGCAGTACTTC.